This TCR beta chain was profiled in a study of regulatory T cells in long-lasting Graves disease. The authors built TCR beta libraries using iRepertoire HTBI primers and Arm-PCR of CDR3 regions. TCRdb reprocessed the multiplex PCR reads via MiXCR and lists one record per CDR3 protein. The sample has about 290,000 distinct CDR3 sequences, 20% to 25% seen once. Whole-study findings and limits: Compared with new cases, persistent Graves' patients showed reduced TCR diversity. Only peripheral blood was studied, not thyroid tissue.

Of note for this clonotype: What it recognizes is unknown. A much larger clone lies a single base off, so this may be a read error.

Time point in this sample: persistent/refractory GD, antithyroid drugs over 5 years with positive TRAb. Scientists built the TCR library using RNA that was extracted from PBMCs. Specimen: peripheral blood mononuclear cells (PBMCs), collected when the disease was refractory, from a patient treated with antithyroid drugs. This clonotype was sampled from a female donor with Graves disease.

CDR3 in amino acids: CATSVRPMNTKAFF. In DNA form, the CDR3 reads TGTGCCACCAGCGTCCGACCGATGAACACTAAAGCTTTCTTT. The chain uses TRBV15 and TRBJ1-1; no definite D call. CDR3 length: 14 residues. The germline V gene has CDR1 LNHNV and CDR2 YYDKDF (reference sequence).